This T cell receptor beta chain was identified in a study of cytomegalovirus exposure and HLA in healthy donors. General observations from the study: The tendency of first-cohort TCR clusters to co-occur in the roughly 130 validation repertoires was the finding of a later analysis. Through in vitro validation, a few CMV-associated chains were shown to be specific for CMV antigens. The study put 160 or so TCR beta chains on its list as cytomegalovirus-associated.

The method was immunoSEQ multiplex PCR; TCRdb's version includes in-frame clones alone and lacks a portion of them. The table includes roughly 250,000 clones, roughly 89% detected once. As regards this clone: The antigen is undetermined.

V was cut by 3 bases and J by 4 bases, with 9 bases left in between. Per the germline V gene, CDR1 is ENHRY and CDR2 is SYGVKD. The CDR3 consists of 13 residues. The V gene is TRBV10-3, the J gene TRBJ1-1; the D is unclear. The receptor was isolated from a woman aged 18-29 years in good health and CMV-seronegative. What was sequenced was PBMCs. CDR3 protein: CAISDYGGTEAFF. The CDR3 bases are TGTGCCATCAGTGACTACGGAGGCACTGAAGCTTTCTTT.